These 3 T cell receptor beta chains originate from one sample sequenced in a study of shared clonotypes between healthy human individuals. The repertoire was sequenced with immunoSEQ multiplex PCR; TCRdb's copy has only in-frame clones and lacks some. Counted here are about 1.5 million clones, roughly 96% occurring once; the ten biggest clones make up roughly 1.2%. Sequenced input: naive CD4+ T cells sorted from blood. Described subset: CD45RA+ positively selected. The source is a man younger than 40 in good health.

The chain joins TRBV4-1 to TRBJ2-7; 7 bases are a match to TRBD2. CDR1 and CDR2 (germline): MGHRA, YSYEKL. This CDR3 spans 14 amino acids. Germline trimming cut 1 base from V and 3 bases from J; bases unmatched to any gene: 3. Here the CDR3 reads CASSQGEGRYEQYF. In DNA form, the CDR3 reads TGCGCCAGCAGCCAAGGGGAGGGACGCTACGAGCAGTACTTC.

This chain connects TRBV7-2 to TRBJ2-7; D is possibly TRBD2 (5 bases). In germline, CDR1 is SGHTA, CDR2 FQGNSA. The CDR3 is 15 residues long. The V and J ends lost 7 bases and 2 bases respectively, with 18 bases between them. The CDR3 loop is CASTKRLLGPYEQYF. CDR3 in DNA: TGTGCCAGCACCAAGCGGCTACTTGGGCCCTACGAGCAGTACTTC.

CDR3 DNA: TGTGCCAGCAGCCCTTGGGGGACATCCTCCTACGAGCAGTACTTC. Its protein is CASSPWGTSSYEQYF. The chain is built from TRBV28 and TRBJ2-7, with D perhaps matching TRBD1 (6 bases). Per germline, CDR1 MDHEN and CDR2 SYDVKM. The V and J ends lost 6 bases and 0 bases respectively, with 15 bases between them. CDR3 length equals 15 residues.